This TCR beta chain is from a study of blood T cell repertoires in COVID-19. Whole-study context: Samples came from the United States, Italy and Spain, spanning acute and convalescent COVID-19.

Data came from immunoSEQ multiplex PCR; TCRdb stores just in-frame clones and leaves some out. The repertoire holds some 170,000 clones, with roughly 82% as singletons. Sequencing was carried out using PBMCs or T cells enriched from blood (not recorded which). The TCR sequence derives from a man aged 50 to 59 who had recovered from COVID-19.

The CDR3 here is CASSHGPDTMSGSYNEQFF. As DNA, the CDR3 is TGTGCCAGCAGCCACGGGCCAGACACAATGAGCGGCTCCTACAATGAGCAGTTCTTC. The chain carries TRBV11-2 and TRBJ2-1; perhaps TRBD2 as D (5 bases). V lost 5 bases and J 0 bases, leaving 23 bases between the germline ends. CDR3 size: 19 residues. Per germline, CDR1 SGHAT and CDR2 FQNNGV. The full variable domain, in which reference TRBV11-2 and TRBJ2-1 provide the parts outside the CDR3, is EAGVAQSPRYKIIEKRQSVAFWCNPISGHATLYWYQQILGQGPKLLIQFQNNGVVDDSQLPKDRFSAERLKGVDSTLKIQPAKLEDSAVYLCASSHGPDTMSGSYNEQFFGPGTRLTVL.